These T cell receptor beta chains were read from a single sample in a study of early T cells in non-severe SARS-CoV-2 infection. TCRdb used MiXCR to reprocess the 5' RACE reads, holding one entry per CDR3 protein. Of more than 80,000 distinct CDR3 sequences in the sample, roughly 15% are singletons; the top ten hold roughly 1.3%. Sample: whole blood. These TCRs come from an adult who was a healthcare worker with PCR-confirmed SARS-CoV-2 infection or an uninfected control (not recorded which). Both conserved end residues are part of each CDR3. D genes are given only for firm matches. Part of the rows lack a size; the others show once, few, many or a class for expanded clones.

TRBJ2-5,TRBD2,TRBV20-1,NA,CSARDSSGYQETQYF,TGCAGTGCTAGAGATTCTAGCGGTTACCAAGAGACCCAGTACTTC
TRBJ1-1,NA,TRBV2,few,CASSEVPGENTEAFF,TGTGCCAGCAGTGAAGTGCCAGGGGAGAACACTGAAGCTTTCTTT
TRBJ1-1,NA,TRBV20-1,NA,CSAKDSVNTEAFF,TGCAGTGCTAAGGACAGTGTAAACACTGAAGCTTTCTTT
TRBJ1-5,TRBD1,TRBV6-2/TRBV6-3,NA,CASSPTGDGGQPQHF,TGTGCCAGCAGTCCAACAGGGGACGGGGGTCAGCCCCAGCATTTT
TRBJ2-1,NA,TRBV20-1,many,CSASGKGFDEQFF,TGCAGTGCTAGCGGGAAGGGTTTCGATGAGCAGTTCTTC
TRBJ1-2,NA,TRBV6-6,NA,CASSQANYGYTF,TGTGCCAGCAGCCAGGCTAACTATGGCTACACCTTC
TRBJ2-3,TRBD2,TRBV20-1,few,CSAISRSGSLTDTQYF,TGCAGTGCGATTTCCCGGAGCGGGAGCCTCACAGATACGCAGTATTTT
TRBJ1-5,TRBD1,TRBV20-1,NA,CSASSGQGIFQPQHF,TGCAGTGCTAGTTCCGGACAGGGGATATTCCAGCCCCAGCATTTT
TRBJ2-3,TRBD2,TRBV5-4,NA,CASSLALAGPVGDTQYF,TGTGCCAGCAGCTTGGCCCTAGCGGGCCCCGTGGGAGATACGCAGTATTTT
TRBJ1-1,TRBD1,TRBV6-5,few,CASTGGMNTEAFF,TGTGCCAGCACAGGGGGAATGAACACTGAAGCTTTCTTT
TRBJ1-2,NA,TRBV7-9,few,CASSLYTAENYGYTF,TGTGCCAGCAGCTTATATACGGCGGAGAACTATGGCTACACCTTC
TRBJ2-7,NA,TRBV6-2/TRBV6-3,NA,CASRSGFYEQYF,TGTGCCAGCAGATCAGGGTTCTACGAGCAGTACTTC
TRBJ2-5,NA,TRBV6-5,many,CASSWGGREETQYF,TGTGCCAGCAGTTGGGGGGGGCGGGAGGAGACCCAGTACTTC
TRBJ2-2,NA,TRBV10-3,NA,CAISDPTMGQNTGELFF,TGTGCCATCAGTGACCCGACAATGGGACAGAACACCGGGGAGCTGTTTTTT
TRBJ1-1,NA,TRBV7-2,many,CASTLDGNTEAFF,TGTGCCAGCACCCTTGATGGAAACACTGAAGCTTTCTTT
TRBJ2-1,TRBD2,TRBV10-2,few,CASIVLAGTHGEQFF,TGCGCCAGCATTGTATTAGCGGGAACCCATGGTGAGCAGTTCTTC
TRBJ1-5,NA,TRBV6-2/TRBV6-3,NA,CASSYRNQPQHF,TGTGCCAGCAGTTACAGGAATCAGCCCCAGCATTTT
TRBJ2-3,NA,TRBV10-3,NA,CAISDRGRDTQYF,TGTGCCATCAGTGACAGGGGACGAGATACGCAGTATTTT
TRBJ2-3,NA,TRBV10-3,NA,CATQSGADTQYF,TGTGCCACCCAATCGGGGGCAGATACGCAGTATTTT
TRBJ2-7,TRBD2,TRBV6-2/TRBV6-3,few,CASIDGTASGIYEQYF,TGTGCCAGCATAGACGGGACTGCGAGCGGGATCTACGAGCAGTACTTC
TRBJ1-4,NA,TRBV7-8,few,CASSLSQMGQTNEKLFF,TGTGCCAGCAGCCTCTCGCAGATGGGACAAACTAATGAAAAACTGTTTTTT
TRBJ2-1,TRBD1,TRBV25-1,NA,CASSERTGQELSFF,TGTGCCAGCAGTGAACGGACAGGGCAGGAGCTATCGTTCTTC
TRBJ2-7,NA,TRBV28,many,CASSLGSGTYEQYF,TGTGCCAGCAGTTTGGGTAGCGGAACCTACGAGCAGTACTTC
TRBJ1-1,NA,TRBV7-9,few,CASSPVSGPTEAFF,TGTGCCAGCAGCCCCGTCAGCGGGCCCACTGAAGCTTTCTTT
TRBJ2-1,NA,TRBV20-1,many,CSARGWNNLNEQFF,TGCAGTGCTAGAGGGTGGAATAATCTCAATGAGCAGTTCTTC
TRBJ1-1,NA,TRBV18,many,CASSPKLGHPNTEAFF,TGTGCCAGCTCACCAAAACTGGGACACCCGAACACTGAAGCTTTCTTT
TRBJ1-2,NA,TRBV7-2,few,CASSREMPGLSPYGYTF,TGTGCCAGCAGCCGCGAGATGCCAGGGCTATCGCCTTATGGCTACACCTTC
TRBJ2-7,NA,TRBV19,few,CASSPGLDFSYEQYF,TGTGCCAGTAGCCCAGGACTGGACTTCTCCTACGAGCAGTACTTC
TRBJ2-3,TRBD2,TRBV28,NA,CASSPPGLAGGNTDTQYF,TGTGCCAGCAGTCCGCCGGGACTAGCGGGAGGAAACACAGATACGCAGTATTTT
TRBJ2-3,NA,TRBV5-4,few,CASSLNYVAESTDTQYF,TGTGCCAGCAGCTTGAATTACGTAGCGGAGAGCACAGATACGCAGTATTTT
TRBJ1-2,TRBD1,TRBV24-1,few,CATIPGQGFYGYTF,TGTGCCACCATTCCGGGACAGGGGTTCTATGGCTACACCTTC
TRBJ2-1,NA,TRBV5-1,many,CASSAQAGVAYNEQFF,TGCGCCAGCAGCGCCCAGGCTGGAGTTGCCTACAATGAGCAGTTCTTC
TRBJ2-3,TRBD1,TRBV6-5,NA,CASSPAPGTGPPDTQYF,TGTGCCAGCAGCCCAGCACCCGGGACAGGGCCACCAGATACGCAGTATTTT
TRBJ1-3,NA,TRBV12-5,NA,CASAPSGGSGNTIYF,TGTGCTAGTGCTCCATCGGGGGGCTCTGGAAACACCATATATTTT
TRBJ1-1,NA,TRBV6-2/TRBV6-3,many,CASSYNRNTEAFF,TGTGCCAGCAGTTACAACAGGAACACTGAAGCTTTCTTT
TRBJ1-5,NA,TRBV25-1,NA,CASSSSRGDQPQHF,TGTGCCAGCAGTAGTTCCAGGGGCGATCAGCCCCAGCATTTT
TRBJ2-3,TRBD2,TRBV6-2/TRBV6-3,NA,CASSLAGGLTDTQYF,TGTGCCAGCAGTTTGGCGGGGGGCCTCACAGATACGCAGTATTTT
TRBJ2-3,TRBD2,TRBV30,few,CAWRQAGAADTQYF,TGTGCCTGGAGGCAAGCGGGAGCGGCAGATACGCAGTATTTT
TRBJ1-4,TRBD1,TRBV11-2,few,CASSFTHGTGSEKLFF,TGTGCCAGCAGCTTCACCCACGGGACAGGATCTGAAAAACTGTTTTTT
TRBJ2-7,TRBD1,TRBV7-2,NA,CASSLAGQGVDEQYF,TGTGCCAGCAGCTTAGCAGGACAGGGGGTGGACGAGCAGTACTTC
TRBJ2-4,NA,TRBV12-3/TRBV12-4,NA,CASSSEGIAKNIQYF,TGTGCCAGCAGTTCGGAGGGAATAGCCAAAAACATTCAGTACTTC
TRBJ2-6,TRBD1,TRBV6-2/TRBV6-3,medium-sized,CASGGQGSSGANVLTF,TGTGCCAGCGGTGGACAGGGAAGCTCTGGGGCCAACGTCCTGACTTTC
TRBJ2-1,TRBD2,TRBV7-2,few,CASRASGSYNEQFF,TGTGCCAGCAGGGCTAGCGGCTCCTACAATGAGCAGTTCTTC
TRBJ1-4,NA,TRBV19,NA,CASSIDFQASTNEKLFF,TGTGCCAGTAGTATAGACTTCCAGGCCTCAACTAATGAAAAACTGTTTTTT
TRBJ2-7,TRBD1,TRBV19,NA,CASSTGTGDEQYF,TGTGCCAGTAGTACCGGGACAGGGGACGAGCAGTACTTC
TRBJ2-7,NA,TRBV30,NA,CAWKDTGLNYEQYF,TGTGCCTGGAAAGACACGGGACTTAACTACGAGCAGTACTTC
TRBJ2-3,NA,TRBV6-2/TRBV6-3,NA,CASSPRDFLTDTQYF,TGTGCCAGCAGCCCCAGGGACTTTCTTACGGATACGCAGTATTTT
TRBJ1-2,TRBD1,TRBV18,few,CASSPPGQQVYTF,TGTGCCAGCTCACCACCGGGACAGCAAGTCTACACCTTC
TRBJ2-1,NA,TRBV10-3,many,CAISELGASGFF,TGTGCCATCAGTGAACTCGGAGCATCCGGGTTCTTC
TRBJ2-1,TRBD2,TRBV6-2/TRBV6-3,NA,CASTPGTSGRGSYNEQFF,TGTGCCAGCACCCCCGGGACTAGCGGGAGAGGCTCCTACAATGAGCAGTTCTTC
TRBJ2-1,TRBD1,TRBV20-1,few,CSAETPGPGGEQFF,TGCAGTGCAGAGACGCCGGGACCAGGGGGTGAGCAGTTCTTC
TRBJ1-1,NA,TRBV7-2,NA,CASKQGLSTEAFF,TGTGCCAGCAAACAGGGCCTTAGCACTGAAGCTTTCTTT
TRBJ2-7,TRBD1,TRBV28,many,CASSLRGQIYEQYF,TGTGCCAGCAGTTTAAGGGGACAGATCTACGAGCAGTACTTC
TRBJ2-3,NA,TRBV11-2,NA,CASSLATGQVTDTQYF,TGTGCCAGCAGCTTAGCGACGGGACAAGTCACAGATACGCAGTATTTT
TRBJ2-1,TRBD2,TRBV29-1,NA,CSVGGTSSYNEQFF,TGCAGCGTTGGGGGGACTAGCAGTTACAATGAGCAGTTCTTC
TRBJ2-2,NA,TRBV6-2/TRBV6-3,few,CASSALRPVTGELFF,TGTGCCAGCAGTGCCCTCAGACCAGTCACCGGGGAGCTGTTTTTT
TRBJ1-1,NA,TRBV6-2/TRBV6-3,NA,CASSYRTAEAFF,TGTGCCAGCAGTTACAGGACGGCTGAAGCTTTCTTT
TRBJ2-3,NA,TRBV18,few,CASSRRNTGLSDTQYF,TGTGCCAGCTCGCGACGGAACACAGGGCTTTCAGATACGCAGTATTTT
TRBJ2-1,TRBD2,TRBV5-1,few,CASSFTMTSAGFF,TGCGCCAGCAGCTTTACTATGACTAGCGCGGGGTTCTTC
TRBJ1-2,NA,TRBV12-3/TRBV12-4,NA,CASSPGRSYGYTF,TGTGCCAGCAGTCCCGGACGTAGCTATGGCTACACCTTC